These T cell receptor beta chains were read from a single sample in a study of molecular identifiers for immune sequencing clone quantification. TCRdb used MiXCR to reprocess the PCR reads, holding one entry per CDR3 protein. The sample has under 650,000 distinct CDR3 sequences; about 20% are singletons. Input material: naive CD8+ T cells from blood, with Jurkat cell RNA spiked in. Receptors originate from a human donor in good health. Some libraries in this study had Jurkat cell RNA spiked in. Each CDR3 is given with its conserved first and last residue. Each record gives: CDR3 length, J gene, V gene, clone size, D gene, CDR3 protein, CDR3 DNA. D genes are given only for firm matches. A clone size is listed for some rows: how often the clone was seen (once, few, many), or a class if it is expanded.

cdr3_length: 14
j_call: TRBJ2-5
v_call: TRBV29-1
clone_size: many
d_call: TRBD2
cdr3_aa: CSVVGLGGQETQYF
cdr3_nt: TGCAGCGTTGTGGGACTAGGGGGGCAAGAGACCCAGTACTTC

cdr3_length: 14
j_call: TRBJ1-1
v_call: TRBV4-3
clone_size: many
d_call: -
cdr3_aa: CASSQLRGNTEAFF
cdr3_nt: TGCGCCAGCAGCCAGCTCCGGGGCAACACTGAAGCTTTCTTT

cdr3_length: 16
j_call: TRBJ2-1
v_call: TRBV14
clone_size: few
d_call: TRBD2
cdr3_aa: CASSQVLAGTWDEQFF
cdr3_nt: TGTGCCAGCAGCCAAGTCCTAGCGGGTACGTGGGATGAGCAGTTCTTC

cdr3_length: 18
j_call: TRBJ2-3
v_call: TRBV20-1
clone_size: -
d_call: TRBD2
cdr3_aa: CSARDAVAGAISTDTQYF
cdr3_nt: TGCAGTGCTAGAGATGCGGTAGCGGGGGCAATTAGCACAGATACGCAGTATTTT

cdr3_length: 16
j_call: TRBJ2-7
v_call: TRBV4-1
clone_size: few
d_call: -
cdr3_aa: CASSHNIQGGTYEQYF
cdr3_nt: TGCGCCAGCAGCCACAACATACAGGGGGGGACCTACGAGCAGTACTTC

cdr3_length: 13
j_call: TRBJ1-6
v_call: TRBV19
clone_size: -
d_call: -
cdr3_aa: CASSMRGNSPLHF
cdr3_nt: TGTGCCAGTAGTATGAGGGGGAATTCACCCCTCCACTTT

cdr3_length: 14
j_call: TRBJ2-1
v_call: TRBV24-1
clone_size: -
d_call: TRBD1
cdr3_aa: CATQGGDGYNEQFF
cdr3_nt: TGTGCCACCCAAGGGGGCGATGGCTACAATGAGCAGTTCTTC

cdr3_length: 15
j_call: TRBJ2-7
v_call: TRBV4-1
clone_size: few
d_call: -
cdr3_aa: CASSQDPGIAYEQYF
cdr3_nt: TGCGCCAGCAGCCAAGATCCGGGGATTGCCTACGAGCAGTACTTC

cdr3_length: 15
j_call: TRBJ2-3
v_call: TRBV12-3/TRBV12-4
clone_size: many
d_call: -
cdr3_aa: CASTSAGWGTDTQYF
cdr3_nt: TGTGCCAGCACCTCGGCCGGATGGGGCACAGATACGCAGTATTTT

cdr3_length: 13
j_call: TRBJ2-7
v_call: TRBV11-2
clone_size: many
d_call: -
cdr3_aa: CASSFFGDYEQYF
cdr3_nt: TGTGCCAGCAGCTTCTTTGGGGACTACGAGCAGTACTTC

cdr3_length: 13
j_call: TRBJ1-2
v_call: TRBV12-3/TRBV12-4
clone_size: few
d_call: -
cdr3_aa: CASSSLGLDGYTF
cdr3_nt: TGTGCCAGCAGTTCTCTGGGGCTGGATGGCTACACCTTC

cdr3_length: 17
j_call: TRBJ2-7
v_call: TRBV6-2/TRBV6-3
clone_size: -
d_call: TRBD1
cdr3_aa: CASSYYRDRPGRYEQYF
cdr3_nt: TGTGCCAGCAGTTACTACCGGGACAGACCTGGACGCTACGAGCAGTACTTC

cdr3_length: 18
j_call: TRBJ2-3
v_call: TRBV28
clone_size: many
d_call: TRBD2
cdr3_aa: CASSLFGGLAGGTDTQYF
cdr3_nt: TGTGCCAGCAGTTTATTCGGCGGACTAGCGGGAGGCACAGATACGCAGTATTTT

cdr3_length: 13
j_call: TRBJ2-7
v_call: TRBV19
clone_size: few
d_call: -
cdr3_aa: CASSFGSQYEQYF
cdr3_nt: TGTGCCAGTAGTTTCGGGAGTCAGTACGAGCAGTACTTC

cdr3_length: 12
j_call: TRBJ2-7
v_call: TRBV27
clone_size: -
d_call: -
cdr3_aa: CASMDSNYEQYF
cdr3_nt: TGTGCCAGCATGGACAGCAACTACGAGCAGTACTTC

cdr3_length: 14
j_call: TRBJ1-4
v_call: TRBV7-9
clone_size: many
d_call: TRBD1
cdr3_aa: CASSQDRDREKLFF
cdr3_nt: TGTGCCAGCAGCCAGGACAGGGATCGGGAAAAACTGTTTTTT

cdr3_length: 15
j_call: TRBJ1-1
v_call: TRBV4-1
clone_size: few
d_call: TRBD1
cdr3_aa: CASSQEQGTNRVAFF
cdr3_nt: TGCGCCAGCAGCCAAGAACAGGGGACGAATCGGGTAGCTTTCTTT

cdr3_length: 17
j_call: TRBJ1-5
v_call: TRBV27
clone_size: many
d_call: -
cdr3_aa: CASSLFGTRYSNQPQHF
cdr3_nt: TGTGCCAGCAGTTTATTTGGGACAAGATATAGCAATCAGCCCCAGCATTTT

cdr3_length: 15
j_call: TRBJ2-7
v_call: TRBV6-2/TRBV6-3
clone_size: few
d_call: TRBD2
cdr3_aa: CASSPRTSGGHEQYF
cdr3_nt: TGTGCCAGCAGTCCTCGGACTAGCGGGGGTCACGAGCAGTACTTC

cdr3_length: 14
j_call: TRBJ2-7
v_call: TRBV19
clone_size: many
d_call: -
cdr3_aa: CASSPSSFTGEQYF
cdr3_nt: TGTGCCAGTAGTCCCTCCTCGTTTACGGGGGAGCAGTACTTC

cdr3_length: 13
j_call: TRBJ2-5
v_call: TRBV19
clone_size: many
d_call: TRBD2
cdr3_aa: CASSEGLEETQYF
cdr3_nt: TGTGCCAGTAGTGAGGGACTAGAAGAGACCCAGTACTTC

cdr3_length: 15
j_call: TRBJ2-5
v_call: TRBV10-3
clone_size: -
d_call: TRBD1
cdr3_aa: CAISEAGTGGETQYF
cdr3_nt: TGTGCCATCAGTGAGGCTGGGACAGGGGGGGAGACCCAGTACTTC

cdr3_length: 11
j_call: TRBJ1-6
v_call: TRBV20-1
clone_size: many
d_call: -
cdr3_aa: CSAAQSSPLHF
cdr3_nt: TGCAGTGCTGCCCAGTCATCACCCCTCCACTTT

cdr3_length: 15
j_call: TRBJ2-2
v_call: TRBV5-8
clone_size: many
d_call: -
cdr3_aa: CASSFLGDRTGELFF
cdr3_nt: TGTGCCAGCAGCTTCCTAGGGGATCGGACCGGGGAGCTGTTTTTT

cdr3_length: 16
j_call: TRBJ2-4
v_call: TRBV12-2
clone_size: -
d_call: -
cdr3_aa: CASRHRIPWTENIQYF
cdr3_nt: TGTGCAAGTCGCCATCGGATCCCGTGGACAGAAAACATTCAGTACTTC

cdr3_length: 18
j_call: TRBJ2-2
v_call: TRBV6-6
clone_size: many
d_call: TRBD2
cdr3_aa: CASSYYPRTSGNTGELFF
cdr3_nt: TGTGCCAGCAGTTACTACCCGCGGACTAGCGGGAACACCGGGGAGCTGTTTTTT

cdr3_length: 15
j_call: TRBJ2-7
v_call: TRBV7-2
clone_size: -
d_call: -
cdr3_aa: CASSRPGQNSYEQYF
cdr3_nt: TGTGCCAGCAGCCGACCCGGACAAAACTCCTACGAGCAGTACTTC

cdr3_length: 15
j_call: TRBJ2-7
v_call: TRBV12-3/TRBV12-4
clone_size: few
d_call: TRBD2
cdr3_aa: CASSQGLAGGAEQYF
cdr3_nt: TGTGCCAGCAGTCAAGGACTAGCGGGAGGGGCCGAGCAGTACTTC

cdr3_length: 16
j_call: TRBJ1-4
v_call: TRBV7-9
clone_size: few
d_call: -
cdr3_aa: CATGKLSLATNEKLFF
cdr3_nt: TGTGCCACAGGGAAGCTATCTCTCGCAACTAATGAAAAACTGTTTTTT

cdr3_length: 16
j_call: TRBJ2-1
v_call: TRBV11-2
clone_size: -
d_call: TRBD2
cdr3_aa: CASSLVASGVHNEQFF
cdr3_nt: TGTGCCAGCAGCTTAGTGGCTAGCGGGGTTCACAATGAGCAGTTCTTC

cdr3_length: 11
j_call: TRBJ2-7
v_call: TRBV5-5
clone_size: many
d_call: -
cdr3_aa: CASRAGDEQYF
cdr3_nt: TGTGCCAGCAGGGCCGGGGACGAGCAGTACTTC

cdr3_length: 13
j_call: TRBJ2-7
v_call: TRBV20-1
clone_size: many
d_call: TRBD2
cdr3_aa: CSAYGLAGYEQYF
cdr3_nt: TGCAGTGCCTATGGACTAGCGGGGTACGAGCAGTACTTC

cdr3_length: 14
j_call: TRBJ1-2
v_call: TRBV4-1
clone_size: many
d_call: -
cdr3_aa: CASSPGSDYDGYTF
cdr3_nt: TGCGCCAGCAGTCCGGGCTCGGACTATGATGGCTACACCTTC

cdr3_length: 15
j_call: TRBJ2-7
v_call: TRBV4-2
clone_size: few
d_call: -
cdr3_aa: CASSFGTTDPYEQYF
cdr3_nt: TGTGCCAGCAGCTTCGGGACCACAGATCCCTACGAGCAGTACTTC

cdr3_length: 15
j_call: TRBJ1-2
v_call: TRBV6-5
clone_size: many
d_call: -
cdr3_aa: CASSLTALSNYGYTF
cdr3_nt: TGTGCCAGCAGTTTGACAGCGTTATCGAACTATGGCTACACCTTC

cdr3_length: 16
j_call: TRBJ1-1
v_call: TRBV5-6
clone_size: few
d_call: -
cdr3_aa: CASSPLFFGMNTEAFF
cdr3_nt: TGTGCCAGCAGCCCCCTGTTTTTTGGGATGAACACTGAAGCTTTCTTT

cdr3_length: 14
j_call: TRBJ2-7
v_call: TRBV4-3
clone_size: many
d_call: -
cdr3_aa: CASSQRRVGYEQYF
cdr3_nt: TGCGCCAGCAGCCAACGCAGGGTGGGGTACGAGCAGTACTTC

cdr3_length: 12
j_call: TRBJ2-2
v_call: TRBV7-9
clone_size: many
d_call: TRBD2
cdr3_aa: CASRRGNGELFF
cdr3_nt: TGTGCCAGCAGGCGGGGGAACGGGGAGCTGTTTTTT

cdr3_length: 16
j_call: TRBJ2-2
v_call: TRBV28
clone_size: many
d_call: -
cdr3_aa: CASSPRRGPNTGELFF
cdr3_nt: TGTGCCAGCAGTCCCAGGAGGGGACCCAACACCGGGGAGCTGTTTTTT

cdr3_length: 16
j_call: TRBJ1-6
v_call: TRBV20-1
clone_size: many
d_call: -
cdr3_aa: CSARVTGSSYNSPLHF
cdr3_nt: TGCAGTGCTAGAGTAACAGGGAGCTCCTATAATTCACCCCTCCACTTT

cdr3_length: 17
j_call: TRBJ2-1
v_call: TRBV11-2
clone_size: many
d_call: TRBD2
cdr3_aa: CASSSPLVRGGYNEQFF
cdr3_nt: TGTGCCAGCAGCTCCCCCCTTGTGCGGGGGGGCTACAATGAGCAGTTCTTC

cdr3_length: 16
j_call: TRBJ1-1
v_call: TRBV6-6
clone_size: many
d_call: -
cdr3_aa: CASIPSRGDMNTEAFF
cdr3_nt: TGTGCCAGCATACCCTCCCGGGGCGACATGAACACTGAAGCTTTCTTT

cdr3_length: 14
j_call: TRBJ1-5
v_call: TRBV4-1
clone_size: many
d_call: TRBD1
cdr3_aa: CASSQEDRVQPQHF
cdr3_nt: TGCGCCAGCAGCCAAGAAGACAGGGTTCAGCCCCAGCATTTT

cdr3_length: 15
j_call: TRBJ2-5
v_call: TRBV2
clone_size: few
d_call: -
cdr3_aa: CARHTEEIHQETQYF
cdr3_nt: TGTGCCAGGCATACCGAAGAGATACATCAAGAGACCCAGTACTTC

cdr3_length: 15
j_call: TRBJ2-3
v_call: TRBV19
clone_size: many
d_call: TRBD2
cdr3_aa: CASGATSGPTDTQYF
cdr3_nt: TGTGCCAGTGGAGCAACTAGCGGGCCTACAGATACGCAGTATTTT

cdr3_length: 13
j_call: TRBJ2-7
v_call: TRBV4-1
clone_size: many
d_call: -
cdr3_aa: CASSLSGVNEQYF
cdr3_nt: TGCGCCAGCAGCCTGAGCGGAGTCAACGAGCAGTACTTC

cdr3_length: 16
j_call: TRBJ2-1
v_call: TRBV29-1
clone_size: -
d_call: TRBD2
cdr3_aa: CSVGEVAGDLYNEQSF
cdr3_nt: TGCAGCGTTGGTGAAGTAGCGGGAGACTTATACAATGAGCAGTCCTTC

cdr3_length: 16
j_call: TRBJ2-1
v_call: TRBV6-5
clone_size: many
d_call: TRBD1
cdr3_aa: CASSSWTGSTYNEQFF
cdr3_nt: TGTGCCAGCAGTTCCTGGACAGGGTCGACCTACAATGAGCAGTTCTTC